One sample yielded the 11 T cell receptor beta chains listed below, sequenced in a study of OX40 agonist ivuxolimab in advanced cancers. Measured with immunoSEQ multiplex PCR; TCRdb has only the in-frame clones, and not every one. Among about 100,000 clones listed, under 85% were seen once. The specimen comprised CD4+ or CD8+ T cells sorted from blood, sampled in a trial of the OX40 agonist ivuxolimab. These receptors all stem from an adult with an advanced solid tumor such as melanoma, head and neck, liver or kidney cancer.

The V and J genes are TRBV7-2 and TRBJ1-5, with D perhaps matching TRBD1 (5 bases). V shed 4 bases and J shed 7 bases, with 14 bases lying between them. Looked up from germline, CDR1 is SGHTA and CDR2 is FQGNSA. The CDR3 length is 14 residues. CDR3 bases: TGTGCCAGCAGCTATAGACAGAGTTACCAGCCCCAGCATTTT. Its protein is CASSYRQSYQPQHF.

The CDR3 region is CATKGQGFTGELFF. The CDR3 DNA is TGTGCCACCAAGGGACAGGGGTTCACCGGGGAGCTGTTTTTT. The rearrangement uses TRBV15 and TRBJ2-2, with TRBD1 matching 10 bases. From germline, CDR1 is LNHNV and CDR2 YYDKDF (reference sequence). The CDR3 consists of 14 residues. Unmatched junction bases numbered 3, after V lost 7 bases and J lost 4 bases.

The chain recombines TRBV19 with TRBJ2-6; D may be TRBD1 (6 bases). CDR3 length equals 19 residues. Germline V gene sequence: CDR1 LNHDA, CDR2 SQIVND (reference sequence). V was clipped by 0 bases and J by 4 bases, with 19 bases between them. The CDR3 loop reads CASSIDRRQAHGGANVLTF. The CDR3, as DNA: TGTGCCAGTAGTATAGATCGTAGACAGGCCCACGGGGGGGCCAACGTCCTGACTTTC.

Only a few counts were recorded for this clone. The chain employs TRBV7-6 and TRBJ1-2; a possible D gene is TRBD1 (6 bases). V was trimmed by 3 bases and J by 1 base, leaving 6 bases between them. This CDR3 contains 13 residues. CDR1 SGHVS and CDR2 FNYEAQ come from the germline V gene. CDR3 region: CASSLDSNYGYTF. The CDR3 DNA sequence: TGTGCCAGCAGCTTGGACAGTAACTATGGCTACACCTTC.

The genes are TRBV9 and TRBJ2-6; tentative D call: TRBD1 (5 bases). The germline V gene has CDR1 SGDLS and CDR2 YYNGEE. Trimming pared 0 bases from V and 1 base from J, leaving 17 bases between. CDR3 size: 19 residues. CDR3 in amino acids: CASSVGHVVRGSGANVLTF. CDR3 coding DNA: TGTGCCAGCAGCGTAGGACACGTAGTTAGGGGTTCTGGGGCCAACGTCCTGACTTTC. Combining the CDR3 with reference TRBV9 and TRBJ2-6 gives the whole variable domain DSGVTQTPKHLITATGQRVTLRCSPRSGDLSVYWYQQSLDQGLQFLIQYYNGEERAKGNILERFSAQQFPDLHSELNLSSLELGDSALYFCASSVGHVVRGSGANVLTFGAGSRLTVL.

This clone came up a few times. This sequence joins TRBV19 and TRBJ1-5; D is unresolved. This CDR3 has 14 amino acids. V lost 3 bases and J 9 bases, leaving 15 bases between the germline ends. Germline assignment: CDR1 LNHDA and CDR2 SQIVND (reference sequence). CDR3 in DNA: TGTGCCAGTAGTATGCCGGTCCAATTATGGCCCCAGCATTTT. It encodes CASSMPVQLWPQHF.

The J gene is TRBJ2-2, the V gene TRBV6-1; TRBD2 agrees at 9 bases. Germline V gene sequence: CDR1 MNHNS, CDR2 SASEGT. After removal of 3 bases from V and 3 bases from J, the junction contained 5 bases not matched to a gene. The CDR3 spans 16 residues. The CDR3 protein is CASSEPSGVYTGELFF. The CDR3 nucleotides read TGTGCCAGCAGTGAGCCTAGCGGGGTGTACACCGGGGAGCTGTTTTTT.

V is TRBV9 and J is TRBJ1-2; no clear D. The CDR3 consists of 13 residues. CDR1 and CDR2 (germline): SGDLS, YYNGEE. Deletions cut 5 bases from V and 4 bases from J, with 12 bases between. CDR3 nucleotides: TGTGCCAGCAGAGCCGAAGCGGGCTATGGCTACACCTTC. The encoded protein is CASRAEAGYGYTF.

The chain carries TRBV5-1 and TRBJ1-3, with a possible D match to TRBD1 (5 bases). The CDR3 consists of 16 residues. V was shortened by 4 bases and J by 3 bases, with 17 bases between the two germline ends. The germline CDR1 and CDR2 sequences are SGHRS and YFSETQ. The CDR3 sequence: CASSPVVGGGGNTIYF. In nucleotides, the CDR3 is TGCGCCAGCAGCCCCGTCGTGGGGGGGGGTGGAAACACCATATATTTT.

This rearrangement joins TRBV10-1 to TRBJ2-2, with D tentatively TRBD2 (6 bases). This CDR3 has 14 amino acids. Deletions cut 3 bases from V and 3 bases from J, with 8 bases between. The germline V gene encodes CDR1 WNHNN and CDR2 SYGVQD (reference sequence). CDR3 DNA sequence: TGCGCCAGCAGTGACAAGCGGGACACCGGGGAGCTGTTTTTT. Its translation is CASSDKRDTGELFF.

The rearrangement uses TRBV7-9 and TRBJ2-1, with D unresolved. This CDR3 has 12 residues. Germline V CDR1 and CDR2: SEHNR, FQNEAQ (reference sequence). Deletions cut 1 base from V and 9 bases from J, with 7 bases between. The DNA of the CDR3 is TGTGCCAGCAGCTTAGACGCCAGTGAGCAGTTCTTC. Its protein product is CASSLDASEQFF.